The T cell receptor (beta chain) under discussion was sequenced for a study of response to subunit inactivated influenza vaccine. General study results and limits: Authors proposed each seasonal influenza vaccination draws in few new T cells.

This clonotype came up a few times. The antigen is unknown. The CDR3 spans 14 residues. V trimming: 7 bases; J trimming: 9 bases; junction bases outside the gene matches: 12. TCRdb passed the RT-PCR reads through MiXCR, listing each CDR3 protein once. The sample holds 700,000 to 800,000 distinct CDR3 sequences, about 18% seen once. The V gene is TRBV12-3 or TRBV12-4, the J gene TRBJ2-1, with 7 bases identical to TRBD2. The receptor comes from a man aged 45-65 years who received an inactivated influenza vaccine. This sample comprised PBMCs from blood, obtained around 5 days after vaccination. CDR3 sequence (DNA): TGTGCCAGCACCGTCCTAGAGACTAGCCCTGAGCAGTTCTTC. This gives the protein CASTVLETSPEQFF.